This TCR beta chain was documented in a study of regulatory T cells in long-lasting Graves disease. Time point noted: newly diagnosed GD, antithyroid drugs for less than 3 months. After RNA was extracted from PBMCs, the TCR library was made from it. CDR3-region Arm-PCR and iRepertoire HTBI primers produced the TCR beta libraries. Each CDR3 protein is one row after TCRdb ran MiXCR on the multiplex PCR reads. The sample shows roughly 500,000 distinct CDR3 sequences, about 12% of them seen only once. This clonotype was counted many times. The CDR3 spans 12 residues. CDR1 SNHLY and CDR2 FYNNEI come from the germline V gene. V dropped 7 bases and J dropped 3 bases, with 8 bases sitting between them. The sample also formed part of further work on T cells in Graves' hyperthyroidism and ophthalmopathy. From that report: Before onset, by a median of 6.5 months, the model predicted ophthalmopathy.

The chain is built from TRBV2 and TRBJ2-3; D remains ambiguous. The sequence was collected from a woman in her 30s with Graves disease. The sequences come from peripheral blood mononuclear cells (PBMCs), collected at new diagnosis, from a patient treated with antithyroid drugs. The CDR3 bases are TGTGCCAGCAACGAGAGAACAGATACGCAGTATTTT. This codes for CASNERTDTQYF.